The 10 T cell receptor beta chains in this list originate from one sample, sequenced in a study of metastatic and nonmetastatic thyroid tumors. No patient received treatment before thyroid surgery. TCRdb re-called clones from the PCR reads using MiXCR. The table has roughly 15,000 clones, 20% to 30% seen once. Sample: tumor tissue. These receptors came from a female donor with papillary thyroid cancer or a benign thyroid nodule (not recorded which). Some clones in this sample may be carry-over from other donors' samples.

The rearrangement uses TRBV4-2 and TRBJ2-5; possibly TRBD1 or TRBD2 for D (5 bases each). The CDR3 is made up of 16 amino acids. Germline CDR1 LGHNA, CDR2 YNFKEQ. The V end lost 1 base, the J end lost 4 bases, and 16 bases lay between the germline ends. The CDR3 spells CASSQVGAEGSETQYF. Here the CDR3 DNA reads TGTGCCAGCAGCCAAGTTGGGGCAGAGGGTTCAGAGACCCAGTACTTC.

This chain links TRBV29-1 with TRBJ2-3; D is possibly TRBD1 (7 bases). The germline V gene encodes CDR1 SQVTM and CDR2 ANQGSEA. V gave up 8 bases and J gave up 3 bases, with 24 bases separating them. This CDR3 spans 16 amino acids. CDR3: CSILPPEGALTDTQYF. As DNA, the CDR3 is TGCAGCATTCTCCCCCCGGAGGGGGCGTTGACAGATACGCAGTATTTT.

This clone showed up just a few times. The CDR3 here is CACLDRTNTGELFF. CDR3 sequence (DNA): TGTGCCTGCTTGGACAGGACGAACACCGGGGAGCTGTTTTTT. The gene calls are TRBV19 and TRBJ2-2; 7 bases match TRBD1. CDR3 length equals 14 residues. The germline gives CDR1 LNHDA, CDR2 SQIVND (reference sequence). V was pared by 11 bases and J by 0 bases, with 6 bases of the junction left unmatched.

The chain uses TRBV27 and TRBJ1-5; D is ambiguous. There are 14 residues in the CDR3. Germline CDR1 reads MNHEY; CDR2 reads SMNVEV (reference sequence). Trimming pared 3 bases from V and 3 bases from J, leaving 9 bases between. The CDR3 here is CASSLCVVNQPQHF. CDR3 DNA: TGTGCCAGCAGTTTGTGTGTAGTCAATCAGCCCCAGCATTTT.

This clone was seen repeatedly, ten times or more. CDR3 nucleotides: TGTGCCAGCAGCGTAGGTAACGGGAGGGGGGAGACCCAGTACTTC. Encoded protein: CASSVGNGRGETQYF. This chain uses TRBV9 with TRBJ2-5; TRBD2 agrees at 8 bases. V shed 0 bases and J 5 bases; nucleotides not matched to a gene: 6. The CDR3 has 15 residues. Germline V gives CDR1 SGDLS, CDR2 YYNGEE.

By frequency in the sample, this clone is medium-sized. V and J are TRBV6-5 and TRBJ1-1; D gene unclear. V was clipped by 2 bases and J by 2 bases, with 9 bases between them. CDR3 length: 14 amino acids. From germline, CDR1 is MNHEY and CDR2 SVGAGI. The CDR3 sequence is CASSYRRINTEAFF. CDR3 nucleotides: TGTGCCAGCAGTTACAGAAGGATAAACACTGAAGCTTTCTTT.

This clone was counted a single time. The chain employs TRBV18 and TRBJ2-3, with TRBD2 identical over 7 bases. V lost 4 bases to trimming and J lost 2 bases; unmatched junction nucleotides: 6. CDR1 is KGHSH and CDR2 is LQKENI in the germline V gene. The CDR3 length is 15 residues. In DNA form, the CDR3 reads TGTGCCAGCTCACGTGCGGGAGTCTACACAGATACGCAGTATTTT. Protein product: CASSRAGVYTDTQYF.

This clone was observed many times. The V gene is TRBV7-9, the J gene TRBJ1-4, with TRBD1 matching over 8 bases. The CDR3 runs 14 residues. The V segment lost 5 bases and the J segment 8 bases; nucleotides outside the gene matches: 7. Germline CDR1 reads SEHNR; CDR2 reads FQNEAQ (reference sequence). CDR3: CASSPGQGGEKLFF. CDR3 nucleotide sequence: TGTGCCAGCAGCCCCGGACAGGGAGGGGAAAAACTGTTTTTT.

This clone was found once. The J gene is TRBJ2-7, the V gene TRBV3-1; 10 nucleotides align to TRBD1. This CDR3 contains 15 residues. Germline V gene sequence: CDR1 LGHDT, CDR2 YNNKEL (reference sequence). V trimming: 6 bases; J trimming: 6 bases; junction bases outside the gene matches: 11. CDR3: CASRASGTGVGEQYF. The CDR3 DNA reads TGTGCCAGCAGAGCCTCCGGGACAGGGGTTGGCGAGCAGTACTTC.

This clone was picked up a small number of times. One end of the junction does not line up with germline, which may come from a read error. The J gene is TRBJ2-5, the V gene TRBV20-1, with 10 bases that match TRBD2. The CDR3 length is 15 residues. Germline-derived CDR1 and CDR2 are DFQATT and SNEGSKA (reference sequence). Here the CDR3 DNA reads TGCAGTGCTAGCCCCACTAGCGGGGTACAAGGGACCCAATACTTC. Amino acid sequence: CSASPTSGVQGTQYF.